Listed below are T cell receptor beta chains from one sample, sequenced in a study of blood T cell repertoires in COVID-19. This table comes from immunoSEQ multiplex PCR, and its TCRdb copy is limited to in-frame clones, with some not included. The sample has 100,000 to 150,000 clones, 88% seen once; the top ten hold roughly 2.2%. Sequenced input: peripheral blood. Receptors originate from a man in his 70s with active COVID-19. Each CDR3 is given with its conserved first and last residue. D genes are given only for firm matches. Rows give clone size only sometimes, using once, few, many, or a class for an expanded clone.

j_gene	abundance	v_gene	d_gene	CDR3aa	CDR3nt
TRBJ1-6	NA	TRBV7-6	TRBD1	CASSPRTGGGSPLHF	TGTGCCAGCAGCCCTAGGACAGGGGGCGGCTCACCCCTCCACTTT
TRBJ2-1	few	TRBV19	TRBD2	CASSIMGAGATLYNEQFF	TGTGCCAGTAGTATTATGGGTGCGGGAGCGACTCTTTACAATGAGCAGTTCTTC
TRBJ1-1	NA	TRBV24-1	NA	CATSTGSQSTEAFF	TGTGCCACCAGTACAGGGTCCCAGTCCACTGAAGCTTTCTTT
TRBJ1-5	NA	TRBV27	NA	CASSADGGNQPQHF	TGTGCCAGCAGTGCCGACGGGGGCAATCAGCCCCAGCATTTT
TRBJ2-1	NA	TRBV5-8	TRBD2	CASSSGLVLSSYNEQFF	TGTGCCAGCAGCAGCGGACTAGTCCTTAGCTCCTACAATGAGCAGTTCTTC
TRBJ1-2	NA	TRBV6-5	NA	CASSSGGGYTF	TGTGCCAGCAGTTCGGGGGGTGGCTACACCTTC
TRBJ1-1	NA	TRBV14	TRBD1	CASSHTLQGRTEAFF	TGTGCCAGCAGCCATACTTTACAGGGGAGGACTGAAGCTTTCTTT
TRBJ2-3	NA	TRBV5-8	TRBD1	CASSLIQGATDTQYF	TGTGCCAGCAGCTTAATTCAGGGGGCGACCGATACGCAGTATTTT
TRBJ2-7	NA	TRBV4-1	NA	CASSLLVGVSYEQYF	TGCGCCAGCAGCTTGCTAGTCGGCGTCTCCTACGAGCAGTACTTC
TRBJ2-6	NA	TRBV28	NA	CASSSEGRGANVLTF	TGTGCCAGCAGTTCAGAGGGTAGGGGGGCCAACGTCCTGACTTTC
TRBJ1-6	NA	TRBV7-2	NA	CASGLVYNSPLHF	TGTGCCAGCGGGCTCGTCTATAATTCACCCCTCCACTTT